The rows below give T cell receptor beta chains drawn from one sample of a study of blood T cell repertoires in COVID-19. Profiling relied on immunoSEQ multiplex PCR, and the TCRdb table lists in-frame clones only, not all of them. The sample comprises 100,000 to 150,000 clones, 75% to 90% of which are singletons, and about 29% rests with the top ten. Sequenced material: peripheral blood. The receptor source for this set is a man aged 65 to 79 with active or convalescent COVID-19. The CDR3 runs from the conserved cysteine through the conserved F or W. D genes are given only for firm matches. The size field is filled for only some rows; it gives once, few, many or a size class.

TRBD1	TRBV6-5	TRBJ2-5	-	TGTGCCAGCAGTTCGACAGGGGGAGAGACCCAGTACTTC	CASSSTGGETQYF
-	TRBV5-1	TRBJ1-1	-	TGCGCCAGCAGTGTATGGGAGTACACTGAAGCTTTCTTT	CASSVWEYTEAFF
-	TRBV5-6	TRBJ2-7	-	TGTGCCAGCAGCTTGTACGCCGGTTACGAGCAGTACTTC	CASSLYAGYEQYF
TRBD1	TRBV12-5	TRBJ2-2	-	TGTGCTAGTTTGCAGGGGGCGCGGGGGGAGCTGTTTTTT	CASLQGARGELFF
TRBD1	TRBV6-5	TRBJ1-1	-	TGTGCCAGCAGTCACAGGGGGTTGGGCACTGAAGCTTTCTTT	CASSHRGLGTEAFF
-	TRBV6-5	TRBJ1-3	-	TGTGCCAGCAGTTCCCAATTCGGGTCTGGAAACACCATATATTTT	CASSSQFGSGNTIYF
TRBD1	TRBV18	TRBJ1-4	-	TGTGCCAGCTCACCGGGACAGGGACATGAAAAACTGTTTTTT	CASSPGQGHEKLFF
-	TRBV11-2	TRBJ2-4	-	TGTGCCAGCAGCTTAGGGGCCCCCGGCTCACATTACTTC	CASSLGAPGSHYF
TRBD2	TRBV3-1/TRBV3-2	TRBJ2-3	-	TGTGCCAGCAGCATACGACTAGCGGGAGTAACAGATACGCAGTATTTT	CASSIRLAGVTDTQYF
TRBD2	TRBV5-4	TRBJ2-2	once	TGTGCCAGCAGCTCGAACCTGCGGGGGGGCACCGGGGAGCTGTTTTTT	CASSSNLRGGTGELFF
-	TRBV28	TRBJ2-1	-	TGTGCCAGCAGTTCTGGGGACTTCGCGGGGAATGAGCAGTTCTTC	CASSSGDFAGNEQFF
TRBD1	TRBV28	TRBJ1-2	-	TGTGCCAGCAGGACAGGGCTTGTCTATGGCTACACCTTC	CASRTGLVYGYTF
TRBD1	TRBV28	TRBJ1-1	-	TGTGCCAGCAGTCCACCGGACAGGGGTTTCGCTGAAGCTTTCTTT	CASSPPDRGFAEAFF
-	TRBV27	TRBJ1-3	-	TGTGCCAGCGGGCGGGTTTCTGGAAACACCATATATTTT	CASGRVSGNTIYF
-	TRBV18	TRBJ2-5	-	TGTGCCAGCTCACCCCCCTCGTTGGCATCCCAGTACCAAGAGACCCAGTACTTC	CASSPPSLASQYQETQYF
TRBD1	TRBV19	TRBJ1-2	-	TGTGCCAGTAGTCTCGACAGGGACTATGGCTACACCTTC	CASSLDRDYGYTF
-	TRBV5-4	TRBJ2-7	-	TGTGCCAGCAGCCGTACTACAGGATTAAGCTCCTACGAGCAGTACTTC	CASSRTTGLSSYEQYF
-	TRBV6-5	TRBJ2-1	-	TGTGCCATTACAGACAGAGACAATGAGCAGTTCTTC	CAITDRDNEQFF
-	TRBV3-1/TRBV3-2	TRBJ2-3	few	TGTGCCAGCAGCCAAGCCGCGGACTTCACAGATACGCAGTATTTT	CASSQAADFTDTQYF
TRBD1	TRBV19	TRBJ2-7	-	TGTGCCAGTAGTAGGGACAGGGGTGACTACGAGCAGTACTTC	CASSRDRGDYEQYF
-	TRBV27	TRBJ2-6	-	TGTGCCAGCAGTTTGGCGGCGGGCGCCTCTGGGGCCAACGTCCTGACTTTC	CASSLAAGASGANVLTF
-	TRBV6-6	TRBJ2-2	-	TGTGCCAGCACGAGCGGACACACCGGGGAGCTGTTTTTT	CASTSGHTGELFF
-	TRBV2	TRBJ1-2	-	TGTGCCAGCAAGGACAATAACTATGGCTACACCTTC	CASKDNNYGYTF
TRBD1	TRBV19	TRBJ2-2	once	TGTGCCAGTACGACAGGGGTCTCTGCCGGGGAGCTGTTTTTT	CASTTGVSAGELFF
-	TRBV5-1	TRBJ1-1	-	TGCGCCAGCAGCTTGACAGGGAACACTGAAGCTTTCTTT	CASSLTGNTEAFF
TRBD1	TRBV28	TRBJ2-7	-	TGTGCCAGCAGACGACAGGGGGCTATCACCTACGAGCAGTACTTC	CASRRQGAITYEQYF
-	TRBV18	TRBJ1-4	-	TGTGCCAGCTCACCGGGGAGGCAGGCTGAAAAACTGTTTTTT	CASSPGRQAEKLFF
-	TRBV7-8	TRBJ2-7	-	TGTGCCAGCAGCTTAGAAAGGGGCGAGCAGTACTTC	CASSLERGEQYF
-	TRBV4-1	TRBJ1-2	-	TGCGCCAGCAGCCAAGATTATAGCGCCGCCTCTGGCTACACCTTC	CASSQDYSAASGYTF
-	TRBV6-5	TRBJ1-5	-	TGTGCCAGCAATCGAGGTTGGGTTGGCAATCAGCCCCAGCATTTT	CASNRGWVGNQPQHF
TRBD1	TRBV7-9	TRBJ1-5	-	TGTGCCAGCAGCCGGTCGGGACAGGGTATGAGCAATCAGCCCCAGCATTTT	CASSRSGQGMSNQPQHF